What follows are 28 T cell receptor beta chains derived from one specimen sequenced in a study of response to subunit inactivated influenza vaccine. TCRdb used MiXCR to reprocess the RT-PCR reads, holding one entry per CDR3 protein. The sample has about 650,000 distinct CDR3 sequences, 13% to 15% seen once. The sequencing here drew on PBMCs from blood, taken around 15 days before vaccination. These receptor sequences come from a man between 45 and 60 years old who received an inactivated influenza vaccine.

This clonotype was observed at least ten times. The chain uses TRBV24-1 and TRBJ1-5, with a possible D match to TRBD1 (5 bases). V was pared by 5 bases and J by 4 bases, with 14 bases between. Germline assignment: CDR1 KGHDR and CDR2 SFDVKD. The CDR3 has 15 amino acids. The DNA for the CDR3 is TGTGCCACCAGTGCGGGACGGCGGGCTAATCAGCCCCAGCATTTT. Its protein is CATSAGRRANQPQHF.

The chain joins TRBV7-2 to TRBJ2-7; maybe TRBD1 (6 bases). V was shortened by 6 bases and J by 2 bases, with 17 bases between the two germline ends. The CDR3 covers 15 residues. CDR1 SGHTA and CDR2 FQGNSA come from the germline V gene. The CDR3 reads CASSLTGLRTYEQYF. The CDR3 coding sequence is TGTGCCAGCAGTCTGACAGGTCTGAGGACCTACGAGCAGTACTTC. The variable domain in full, with the rest retrieved from reference TRBV7-2 and TRBJ2-7, is GAGVSQSPSNKVTEKGKDVELRCDPISGHTALYWYRQSLGQGLEFLIYFQGNSAPDKSGLPSDRFSAERTGGSVSTLTIQRTQQEDSAVYLCASSLTGLRTYEQYFGPGTRLTVT.

The chain joins TRBV5-1 to TRBJ2-3, with 8 positions matching TRBD1. The CDR3 loop spans 14 amino acids. The V gene's germline CDR1 is SGHRS and CDR2 YFSETQ. The V segment lost 2 bases and the J segment 5 bases; nucleotides outside the gene matches: 4. Written as DNA, the CDR3 is TGCGCCAGCAGCTTCCTCAGGGGGCAAGATACGCAGTATTTT. Translation gives CASSFLRGQDTQYF.

This clonotype was observed at least ten times. The CDR3 DNA follows: TGCGCCAGCAGCTTGGAGGGGGCAACTGAAGCTTTCTTT. It codes for CASSLEGATEAFF. This chain uses TRBV5-1 with TRBJ1-1; TRBD1 agrees at 7 bases. In germline, CDR1 is SGHRS, CDR2 YFSETQ. The CDR3 length is 13 residues. The V segment lost 0 bases and the J segment 5 bases; nucleotides outside the gene matches: 1.

CDR3 in amino acids: CSVEDPYEQYF. CDR3 bases: TGCAGCGTTGAAGATCCCTACGAGCAGTACTTC. The chain couples TRBV29-1 to TRBJ2-7; no definite D call. V was clipped by 0 bases and J by 2 bases, with 2 bases between them. This CDR3 has 11 residues. Germline loops: CDR1 SQVTM, CDR2 ANQGSEA.

This clonotype showed up just a few times. The chain couples TRBV20-1 to TRBJ2-3, with D possibly TRBD2 on 6 matching bases. The V and J ends lost 6 bases and 0 bases respectively, with 13 bases between them. CDR3 length equals 14 residues. In germline, CDR1 is DFQATT, CDR2 SNEGSKA (reference sequence). CDR3 region: CSAFSGASTDTQYF. The CDR3 DNA sequence: TGCAGTGCCTTTAGCGGAGCTAGCACAGATACGCAGTATTTT.

The CDR3 is CASSPRTSGGPEQYF. The DNA of the CDR3 is TGTGCCAGCAGTCCCAGGACTAGCGGGGGTCCGGAGCAGTACTTC. The rearrangement uses TRBV27 and TRBJ2-7, with TRBD2 matching 13 bases. The CDR3 extends over 15 amino acids. Germline CDR1 reads MNHEY; CDR2 reads SMNVEV (reference sequence). Trimming cost V 5 bases and J 7 bases; bases outside gene matches: 8.

Concerning this clonotype itself: It may be a read error: a sequence one base away is much more abundant. J is TRBJ2-7 and V is TRBV4-2; 12 nucleotides align to TRBD2. Germline-derived CDR1 and CDR2 are LGHNA and YNFKEQ. This CDR3 spans 15 amino acids. The junction had 3 bases not matched to a gene; V was cut back by 3 bases and J by 3 bases. CDR3 amino acids: CASSHGLAGSYEQYF. The CDR3 DNA is TGTGCCAGCAGCCACGGACTAGCGGGGAGCTACGAGCAGTACTTC.

The sample holds many counts of this clonotype. The chain has TRBV11-1 and TRBJ2-7; D possibly uses TRBD1 or TRBD2 (5 bases each). Trimming removed 5 bases from V and 0 bases from J, with 23 bases in between. The CDR3 is made up of 18 amino acids. CDR1 is SGHAT and CDR2 is FQDESV in the germline V gene (reference sequence). Here the CDR3 reads CASSGRVHGRDHSYEQYF. The CDR3 DNA reads as TGTGCCAGCAGCGGCAGGGTTCACGGCCGGGACCACTCCTACGAGCAGTACTTC.

The rearrangement uses TRBV6-1 and TRBJ1-1; TRBD1 matches at 8 bases. CDR3 length equals 14 residues. Germline loops: CDR1 MNHNS, CDR2 SASEGT. The junction had 5 bases not matched to a gene; V was cut back by 7 bases and J by 1 base. The CDR3 bases are TGTGCCAGCAAGCAGGGGGCCAGGAACACTGAAGCTTTCTTT. This codes for CASKQGARNTEAFF.

CDR3 coding DNA: TGTGCCAGCAGTCATGTAAGACTCGCAGGGGCCCACGAGCAGTACTTC. Translating gives CASSHVRLAGAHEQYF. The chain uses TRBV7-2 and TRBJ2-7; a weak D match, TRBD1 (6 bases). Looked up from germline, CDR1 is SGHTA and CDR2 is FQGNSA. Trimming stripped 6 bases from V and 5 bases from J, with 23 bases between. The CDR3 loop spans 16 amino acids.

This chain connects TRBV6-2 or TRBV6-3 to TRBJ2-1, with 9 bases identical to TRBD1. There are 16 residues in the CDR3. In germline, CDR1 is MNHEY, CDR2 SVGEGT. V shed 4 bases and J 10 bases; nucleotides not matched to a gene: 14. The CDR3 sequence: CASSLDHKNRGREQFF. CDR3 in DNA: TGTGCCAGCAGTTTAGACCATAAAAACAGGGGGCGGGAGCAGTTCTTC.

The chain has TRBV20-1 and TRBJ2-3; TRBD2 aligns across 8 bases. CDR1 and CDR2 (germline): DFQATT, SNEGSKA (reference sequence). With V trimmed by 6 bases and J by 4 bases, 9 bases remained unmatched. The CDR3 has 14 amino acids. CDR3: CSAFSGMGADTQYF. The CDR3 bases are TGCAGTGCCTTTAGCGGGATGGGCGCAGATACGCAGTATTTT.

This sequence joins TRBV10-3 and TRBJ2-7; D ambiguous. The CDR3 is 14 amino acids. CDR1 and CDR2 from the germline V gene are ENHRY and SYGVKD. V lost 6 bases, J lost 1 base, and 13 bases lay in between. CDR3 bases: TGTGCCATCAGCAGCTCGGACGGGTCCTACGAGCAGTACTTC. Translated: CAISSSDGSYEQYF.

In this sample, this clonotype turned up many times. The rearrangement links TRBV6-1 to TRBJ2-2; TRBD2 matches at 8 bases. The germline V gene has CDR1 MNHNS and CDR2 SASEGT. Trimming removed 5 bases from V and 3 bases from J; junction bases left unmatched: 5. The CDR3 sequence is 15 residues long. The CDR3 region has the DNA TGTGCCAGCAGTCATAGCGGGGTGGACACCGGGGAGCTGTTTTTT. Translating gives CASSHSGVDTGELFF.

This clonotype showed up just a few times. V gene TRBV27 combines with J gene TRBJ2-1; TRBD2 might be the D (6 bases). The CDR3 totals 14 residues. Germline-derived CDR1 and CDR2 are MNHEY and SMNVEV (reference sequence). Between the trimmed V and J ends, which lost 8 bases and 7 bases, there was a span of 18 bases. CDR3: CASAEGQRGNEQFF. The DNA for the CDR3 is TGTGCCAGCGCGGAGGGGCAAAGGGGAAATGAGCAGTTCTTC.

The rearrangement joins TRBV6-1 to TRBJ2-7, with 10 bases that match TRBD2. Germline V CDR1 and CDR2: MNHNS, SASEGT. Trimming cost V 6 bases and J 6 bases; bases outside gene matches: 5. The CDR3 spans 13 residues. The CDR3 DNA reads TGTGCCAGCAGACCGGGACTAGCGAGCGAGCAGTACTTC. Its protein is CASRPGLASEQYF.

The rearrangement joins TRBV15 to TRBJ2-1, with 7 bases aligning to TRBD2. V trimming: 7 bases; J trimming: 0 bases; junction bases outside the gene matches: 3. This CDR3 has 14 residues. CDR1 is LNHNV and CDR2 is YYDKDF in the germline V gene (reference sequence). The CDR3 DNA sequence: TGTGCCACCAAGAGGACTAGCTCCTACAATGAGCAGTTCTTC. It specifies CATKRTSSYNEQFF.

A few counts support this clonotype. The chain couples TRBV10-3 to TRBJ2-1; TRBD1 matches at 10 bases. Trimming removed 6 bases from V and 14 bases from J; junction bases left unmatched: 10. This CDR3 is 13 amino acids long. CDR1 is ENHRY and CDR2 is SYGVKD in the germline V gene. CDR3 sequence: CAIRDVSGTGEFF. In nucleotides, the CDR3 is TGTGCCATCAGGGACGTTTCCGGGACAGGGGAGTTCTTC.

Only a few counts were recorded for this clonotype. The rearrangement links TRBV5-1 to TRBJ2-3, with D possibly matching TRBD2 (5 bases). CDR3 length: 16 amino acids. Germline values: CDR1 SGHRS, CDR2 YFSETQ. The V and J ends lost 1 base and 2 bases respectively, with 14 bases between them. DNA for the CDR3: TGCGCCAGCAGCTTGATGGGAGCGACCCCCACAGATACGCAGTATTTT. Encoded protein: CASSLMGATPTDTQYF.

This clonotype was counted at least ten times. The chain joins TRBV30 to TRBJ2-3, with D hard to call. V lost 0 bases and J 1 base, leaving 8 bases between the germline ends. From germline, CDR1 is GTSNPN and CDR2 SVGIG (reference sequence). The CDR3 loop spans 14 amino acids. The CDR3 here is CAWSVALGTDTQYF. The CDR3 region has the DNA TGTGCCTGGAGTGTAGCTCTGGGCACAGATACGCAGTATTTT.

This rearrangement joins TRBV28 to TRBJ2-1; 11 nucleotides align to TRBD2. With 0 bases clipped from V and 5 bases from J, the junction kept 6 bases outside the gene matches. Germline V CDR1 and CDR2: MDHEN, SYDVKM. The CDR3 runs to 17 residues. In nucleotides, the CDR3 is TGTGCCAGCAGTTTATGGGCTAGCGGGAGGTTGGACAATGAGCAGTTCTTC. This gives the protein CASSLWASGRLDNEQFF.

This clonotype appeared a few times. This sequence joins TRBV5-1 and TRBJ2-1, with TRBD2 as a possible D gene (5 bases). The V end lost 0 bases, the J end lost 3 bases, and 13 bases lay between the germline ends. The CDR3 has 16 residues. CDR1 is SGHRS and CDR2 is YFSETQ in the germline V gene. The CDR3 bases are TGCGCCAGCAGCTTGGTTGTGGGAGCAGGCTACAATGAGCAGTTCTTC. Protein sequence: CASSLVVGAGYNEQFF.

Only a few counts were recorded for this clonotype. This chain links TRBV4-3 with TRBJ2-1; 7 bases agree with TRBD2. CDR1 is LGHNA, CDR2 YSLEER, per germline. The V and J ends lost 4 bases and 5 bases, in that order; junction bases with no gene match: 14. This CDR3 region has 17 residues. CDR3 protein: CASSPMVGGSRNNEQFF. The CDR3 DNA sequence: TGCGCCAGCAGCCCGATGGTAGGCGGGAGTAGGAACAATGAGCAGTTCTTC.

This clonotype showed up many times. The rearrangement joins TRBV28 to TRBJ2-1; D is unclear. CDR1 MDHEN and CDR2 SYDVKM come from the germline V gene. The CDR3 is 14 residues long. V was trimmed by 1 base and J by 6 bases, leaving 10 bases between them. In DNA form, the CDR3 reads TGTGCCAGCAGTTTATTTGACTTCTCCAATGAGCAGTTCTTC. Protein product: CASSLFDFSNEQFF.

The chain has TRBV6-1 and TRBJ1-4, with TRBD1 matching 8 bases. This CDR3 spans 15 amino acids. Per the germline V gene, CDR1 is MNHNS and CDR2 is SASEGT. V lost 6 bases, J lost 8 bases, and 11 bases stayed unmatched. CDR3 region: CASRPSGGAGEKLFF. In DNA, the CDR3 is TGTGCCAGCAGGCCGTCAGGGGGCGCCGGGGAAAAACTGTTTTTT.

This clonotype was seen a handful of times. The chain employs TRBV5-1 and TRBJ2-3; D is unclear. This CDR3 comprises 14 residues. V lost 4 bases, J lost 2 bases, and 11 bases lay in between. The germline V gene encodes CDR1 SGHRS and CDR2 YFSETQ. CDR3 sequence: CASSQRPPTDTQYF. In DNA, the CDR3 is TGCGCCAGCAGCCAACGGCCTCCCACAGATACGCAGTATTTT.

The chain has TRBV27 and TRBJ2-7; D might be TRBD2 (6 bases). Trimming cost V 0 bases and J 4 bases, with 13 bases left between them. CDR1 is MNHEY, CDR2 SMNVEV, per germline (reference sequence). This CDR3 spans 15 amino acids. The CDR3 loop is CASSLSGGLYYEQYF. Here the CDR3 DNA reads TGTGCCAGCAGTTTATCGGGGGGACTGTATTACGAGCAGTACTTC.